Following are 25 T cell receptor beta chains from one sample sequenced in a study of cytomegalovirus exposure and HLA in healthy donors. Sequenced by immunoSEQ multiplex PCR; TCRdb stores in-frame clones only, minus some. This repertoire shows under 250,000 clones, about 90% found once; its top ten account for about 12%. Sequencing used PBMCs. The receptors come from a young man in good health and CMV-seropositive.

This clone showed up just once. The V and J genes are TRBV27 and TRBJ1-1; D is possibly TRBD1 (5 bases). In germline, CDR1 is MNHEY, CDR2 SMNVEV (reference sequence). The CDR3 contains 14 residues. The germline V and J ends were trimmed by 3 bases and 4 bases, with 12 bases remaining between them. The CDR3 here is CASSLAGLSTEAFF. The CDR3 DNA reads as TGTGCCAGCAGTTTGGCAGGGCTAAGCACTGAAGCTTTCTTT.

The chain links TRBV2 to TRBJ2-7; D gene unclear. The germline CDR1 and CDR2 sequences are SNHLY and FYNNEI. The CDR3 spans 13 residues. V gave up 3 bases and J gave up 6 bases, with 12 bases separating them. The CDR3 loop reads CASSDEATSEQYF. In DNA form, the CDR3 reads TGTGCCAGCAGTGATGAGGCAACCAGCGAGCAGTACTTC.

J is TRBJ2-1 and V is TRBV7-2, with D possibly matching TRBD2 (6 bases). V was trimmed by 5 bases and J by 5 bases, leaving 16 bases between them. The CDR3 is made up of 15 amino acids. Germline-derived CDR1 and CDR2 are SGHTA and FQGNSA. The DNA of the CDR3 is TGTGCCAGCAGCCTCACGGGACGGGGGAACAATGAGCAGTTCTTC. Protein sequence: CASSLTGRGNNEQFF.

The J gene is TRBJ2-1, the V gene TRBV28, with 7 positions matching TRBD2. V trimming: 4 bases; J trimming: 8 bases; junction bases outside the gene matches: 11. CDR1 MDHEN and CDR2 SYDVKM come from the germline V gene. This CDR3 has 15 amino acids. Written as DNA, the CDR3 is TGTGCCAGCAGTTCCTCCGGGACTATCTTCTATGAGCAGTTCTTC. Its protein product is CASSSSGTIFYEQFF.

The chain employs TRBV29-1 and TRBJ2-7, with 8 positions matching TRBD1. The CDR3 runs 13 residues. Germline lookup yields CDR1 SQVTM and CDR2 ANQGSEA. After removal of 4 bases from V and 1 base from J, the junction contained 3 bases not matched to a gene. CDR3 nucleotides: TGCAGCGTTGCGGGACAGGTGTCCTACGAGCAGTACTTC. Its translation is CSVAGQVSYEQYF.

The V and J genes are TRBV27 and TRBJ2-6; TRBD1 might be the D (5 bases). V was shortened by 4 bases and J by 0 bases, with 13 bases between the two germline ends. The CDR3 sequence is 17 residues long. The germline gives CDR1 MNHEY, CDR2 SMNVEV (reference sequence). CDR3 DNA: TGTGCCAGCAGTTCCATCGACAGCGACTCTGGGGCCAACGTCCTGACTTTC. The encoded protein is CASSSIDSDSGANVLTF.

The CDR3 DNA reads TGTGCCTGGAGTCAGTCCTCGAGCTCCTACAATGAGCAGTTCTTC. Protein sequence: CAWSQSSSSYNEQFF. The rearrangement joins TRBV30 to TRBJ2-1; D remains ambiguous. The CDR3 consists of 15 residues. Trimming stripped 2 bases from V and 0 bases from J, with 11 bases between. Germline CDR1 GTSNPN, CDR2 SVGIG (reference sequence).

The chain employs TRBV2 and TRBJ2-1; 11 bases fit TRBD1. The CDR3 has 15 residues. CDR1 is SNHLY and CDR2 is FYNNEI in the germline V gene. With 4 bases clipped from V and 8 bases from J, the junction kept 7 bases outside the gene matches. CDR3 in amino acids: CASSGRTGGTDEQFF. The CDR3 DNA reads as TGTGCCAGCAGTGGCCGGACAGGGGGCACGGATGAGCAGTTCTTC.

This clone appeared a single time. The chain uses TRBV5-6 and TRBJ2-5; D is possibly TRBD1 (5 bases). Germline V gene sequence: CDR1 SGHDT, CDR2 YYEEEE. The V end was cut by 7 bases, the J end by 4 bases, with 11 bases between. This CDR3 spans 12 amino acids. Here the CDR3 DNA reads TGTGCCAGCGGTGTAAGGGGAGAGACCCAGTACTTC. Protein product: CASGVRGETQYF. The variable domain in full, completed from reference TRBV5-6 and TRBJ2-5, reads DAGVTQSPTHLIKTRGQQVTLRCSPKSGHDTVSWYQQALGQGPQFIFQYYEEEERQRGNFPDRFSGHQFPNYSSELNVNALLLGDSALYLCASGVRGETQYFGPGTRLLVL.

This sequence joins TRBV6-5 and TRBJ1-2; weak D call: TRBD1 (6 bases). CDR1 and CDR2 (germline): MNHEY, SVGAGI. The CDR3 totals 14 residues. Between the trimmed V and J ends, which lost 7 bases and 6 bases, there was a span of 18 bases. CDR3 sequence: CASTHSGGGDGYTF. CDR3 nucleotide sequence: TGTGCCAGCACCCACTCGGGGGGGGGCGATGGCTACACCTTC.

In its sample, this clone was seen once. The chain joins TRBV7-9 to TRBJ2-7; 10 nucleotides align to TRBD1. After removal of 6 bases from V and 3 bases from J, the junction contained 2 bases not matched to a gene. The CDR3 is made up of 13 amino acids. CDR1 and CDR2 (germline): SEHNR, FQNEAQ (reference sequence). The CDR3 region is CASSRTGGYEQYF. CDR3 DNA: TGTGCCAGCAGTCGGACAGGGGGCTACGAGCAGTACTTC.

This clone has more than one count but fewer than ten. This chain uses TRBV2 with TRBJ1-5; TRBD1 might be the D (5 bases). This CDR3 region has 13 residues. V dropped 3 bases and J dropped 9 bases, with 12 bases sitting between them. CDR1 is SNHLY and CDR2 is FYNNEI in the germline V gene. CDR3 amino acids: CASSDREGSPQHF. In DNA, the CDR3 is TGTGCCAGCAGTGACAGGGAAGGGTCGCCCCAGCATTTT.

V gene TRBV4-1 combines with J gene TRBJ1-5; D might be TRBD1 (6 bases). Trimming took off 3 bases at V and 4 bases at J, with 16 bases between the two ends. This CDR3 comprises 16 residues. Germline loops: CDR1 MGHRA, CDR2 YSYEKL. This CDR3 reads CASSQAGTPQNQPQHF. The CDR3, as DNA: TGCGCCAGCAGCCAGGCCGGGACACCTCAAAATCAGCCCCAGCATTTT.

The chain links TRBV27 to TRBJ1-3, with a tentative D call TRBD1 (6 bases). Per the germline V gene, CDR1 is MNHEY and CDR2 is SMNVEV (reference sequence). The CDR3 has 15 residues. The V gene lost 6 bases and the J gene lost 0 bases, with 12 bases spanning the gap. CDR3 residues: CASRSRTASGNTIYF. The CDR3 DNA is TGTGCCAGCAGATCCCGGACAGCCTCTGGAAACACCATATATTTT.

This chain uses TRBV29-1 with TRBJ1-3; 8 nucleotides match TRBD1. Germline V gives CDR1 SQVTM, CDR2 ANQGSEA. The length of the CDR3 is 14 residues. V shed 6 bases, J shed 3 bases, and the junction held 7 bases outside the gene matches. This CDR3 reads CSVGSGGDGNTIYF. For the CDR3, the DNA is TGCAGCGTCGGTTCAGGGGGCGATGGAAACACCATATATTTT.

The gene calls are TRBV2 and TRBJ2-5; unclear D gene. CDR1 is SNHLY and CDR2 is FYNNEI in the germline V gene. Trimming removed 3 bases at V and 3 bases at J, with 8 bases between. This CDR3 spans 13 amino acids. For the CDR3, the DNA is TGTGCCAGCAGTGAGGGCAGAAAAGAGACCCAGTACTTC. Amino acid sequence: CASSEGRKETQYF.

Concerning this clone itself: Relative to the germline gene, one junction end is altered; a read error may explain this. The chain joins TRBV18 to TRBJ2-7, with 13 bases lining up with TRBD2. This CDR3 contains 14 residues. The germline V gene has CDR1 KGHSH and CDR2 LQKENI. The CDR3 loop reads CASSPPGLAGPQTF. For the CDR3, the DNA is TGTGCCAGCTCACCACCGGGACTAGCGGGACCTCAGACCTTC.

The chain recombines TRBV10-3 with TRBJ1-1; 7 positions agree with TRBD1. This CDR3 has 15 residues. Germline assignment: CDR1 ENHRY and CDR2 SYGVKD. The V gene end was trimmed by 6 bases and the J gene end by 1 base; junction bases not matched to a gene: 8. The CDR3 nucleotides read TGTGCCATCAGCATGTCACAGGGGCGGAACACTGAAGCTTTCTTT. The encoded protein is CAISMSQGRNTEAFF.

V is TRBV6-5 and J is TRBJ2-4, with D unclear. There are 13 residues in the CDR3. V gave up 2 bases and J gave up 4 bases, with 6 bases separating them. Germline CDR1 MNHEY, CDR2 SVGAGI. CDR3 amino acids: CASSYARKNIQYF. The CDR3 DNA reads as TGTGCCAGCAGTTACGCGAGGAAAAACATTCAGTACTTC.

V and J are TRBV4-2 and TRBJ2-5; 10 bases agree with TRBD2. The germline CDR1 and CDR2 sequences are LGHNA and YNFKEQ. Trimming cost V 0 bases and J 4 bases; bases outside gene matches: 14. CDR3 size: 19 residues. CDR3 residues: CASSQDLVASGRVRETQYF. CDR3 nucleotide sequence: TGTGCCAGCAGCCAAGATCTCGTGGCTAGCGGGAGAGTTCGAGAGACCCAGTACTTC.

The chain couples TRBV5-1 to TRBJ2-5; 8 bases align to TRBD1. V shed 8 bases, J shed 0 bases, and the junction held 3 bases outside the gene matches. The germline gives CDR1 SGHRS, CDR2 YFSETQ. CDR3 size: 13 residues. The CDR3 DNA sequence: TGCGCCAGGGACAGGGAGTACCAAGAGACCCAGTACTTC. It codes for CARDREYQETQYF.

The rearrangement joins TRBV5-6 to TRBJ2-3; D may be TRBD2 (6 bases). Germline lookup yields CDR1 SGHDT and CDR2 YYEEEE. The CDR3 is made up of 18 amino acids. V lost 1 base and J 7 bases, leaving 25 bases between the germline ends. The CDR3: CASSLFGGTIFRAYTQYF. The CDR3 bases are TGTGCCAGCAGCTTGTTTGGGGGGACGATCTTTAGGGCATATACGCAGTATTTT. The full variable domain, rest sourced from reference TRBV5-6 and TRBJ2-3, is DAGVTQSPTHLIKTRGQQVTLRCSPKSGHDTVSWYQQALGQGPQFIFQYYEEEERQRGNFPDRFSGHQFPNYSSELNVNALLLGDSALYLCASSLFGGTIFRAYTQYFGPGTRLTVL.

V usage is TRBV5-1 and J usage is TRBJ2-3; TRBD1 is a possible D gene (6 bases). The CDR3 has 16 residues. V shed 3 bases and J shed 4 bases, with 18 bases lying between them. CDR1 and CDR2 (germline): SGHRS, YFSETQ. The CDR3 DNA sequence: TGCGCCAGCAGCTCACTCGAGACAGGCGCCGCAGATACGCAGTATTTT. This translates into CASSSLETGAADTQYF.

V usage is TRBV11-1 and J usage is TRBJ1-2, with TRBD1 as a possible D gene (6 bases). Per the germline V gene, CDR1 is SGHAT and CDR2 is FQDESV (reference sequence). The V and J ends lost 5 bases and 3 bases respectively, with 16 bases between them. CDR3 length: 15 residues. CDR3 region: CASSPQAGGYYGYTF. CDR3 in DNA: TGTGCCAGCAGCCCGCAGGCGGGGGGCTACTATGGCTACACCTTC.

The rearrangement joins TRBV9 to TRBJ2-1, with D hard to call. The CDR3 totals 16 residues. In germline, CDR1 is SGDLS, CDR2 YYNGEE. Trimming took 0 bases from V and 0 from J, leaving 10 bases between them. The DNA for the CDR3 is TGTGCCAGCAGCGTAGATCTGACGTCCTCCTACAATGAGCAGTTCTTC. This encodes CASSVDLTSSYNEQFF.